This T cell receptor (beta chain) was captured in a study of T cell responses to AZD1222 COVID-19 vaccine. Whole-study findings and limits: Close to half of all spike-specific TCRs reportedly target regions of the variants that are unmutated.

In germline, CDR1 is SGHDT, CDR2 YYEEEE. V lost 4 bases, J lost 3 bases, and 17 bases stayed unmatched. CDR3 length: 18 amino acids. The data were produced by immunoSEQ multiplex PCR, yet TCRdb's version contains in-frame clones alone and is incomplete. The data contain about 110,000 clones, roughly nine tenths of them singletons. To note about this clone: Its target is unknown.

The chain couples TRBV5-6 to TRBJ2-5; 8 bases agree with TRBD2. The source is an adult in good health. The material was peripheral blood, obtained on day 0 of AZD1222 vaccination. The CDR3 coding sequence is TGTGCCAGCAGCCACCCGGGGGGGGAGTCTCCTCTCGAAGAGACCCAGTACTTC. Translated, it gives CASSHPGGESPLEETQYF.